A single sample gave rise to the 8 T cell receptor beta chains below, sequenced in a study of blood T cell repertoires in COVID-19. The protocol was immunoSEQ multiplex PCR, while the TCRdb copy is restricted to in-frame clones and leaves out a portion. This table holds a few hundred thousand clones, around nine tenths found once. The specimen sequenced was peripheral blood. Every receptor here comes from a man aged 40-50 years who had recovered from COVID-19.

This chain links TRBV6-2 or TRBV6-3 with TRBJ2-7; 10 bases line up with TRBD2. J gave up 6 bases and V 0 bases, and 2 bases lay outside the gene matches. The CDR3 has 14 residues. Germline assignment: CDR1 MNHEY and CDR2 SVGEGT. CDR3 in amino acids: CASSYSRLAGEQYF. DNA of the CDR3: TGTGCCAGCAGTTACTCCAGACTAGCGGGCGAGCAGTACTTC.

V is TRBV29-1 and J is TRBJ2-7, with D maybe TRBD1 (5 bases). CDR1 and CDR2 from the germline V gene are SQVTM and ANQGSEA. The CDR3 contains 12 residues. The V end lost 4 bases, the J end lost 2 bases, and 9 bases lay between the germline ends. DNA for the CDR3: TGCAGCGTTGGCAGGGTGGCCTACGAGCAGTACTTC. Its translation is CSVGRVAYEQYF.

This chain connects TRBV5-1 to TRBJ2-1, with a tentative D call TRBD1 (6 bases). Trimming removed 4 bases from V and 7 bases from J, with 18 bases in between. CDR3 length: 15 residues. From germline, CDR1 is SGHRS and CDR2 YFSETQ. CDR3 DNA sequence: TGCGCCAGCAGCCTGCGCACAGGGTTGAGTAATGAGCAGTTCTTC. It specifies CASSLRTGLSNEQFF.

The CDR3 sequence: CASSVRGATPYGYTF. For the CDR3, the DNA is TGTGCCAGCAGCGTACGCGGGGCCACCCCTTATGGCTACACCTTC. The gene calls are TRBV9 and TRBJ1-2; D is perhaps TRBD1 (5 bases). Germline V CDR1 and CDR2: SGDLS, YYNGEE. Trimming pared 1 base from V and 5 bases from J, leaving 15 bases between. This CDR3 has 15 residues.

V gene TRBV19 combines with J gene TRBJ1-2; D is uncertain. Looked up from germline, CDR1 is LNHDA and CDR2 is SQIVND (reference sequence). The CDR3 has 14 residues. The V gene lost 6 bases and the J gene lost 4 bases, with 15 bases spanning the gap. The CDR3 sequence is CASSLLEGGYGYTF. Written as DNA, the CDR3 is TGTGCCAGTAGCCTCTTAGAGGGTGGCTATGGCTACACCTTC.

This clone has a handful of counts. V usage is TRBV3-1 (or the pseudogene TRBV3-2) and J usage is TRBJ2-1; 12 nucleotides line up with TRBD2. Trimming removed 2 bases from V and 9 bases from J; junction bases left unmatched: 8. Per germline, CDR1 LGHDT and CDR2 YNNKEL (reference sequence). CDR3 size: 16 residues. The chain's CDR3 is CASSQLAGGPGFEQFF. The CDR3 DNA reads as TGTGCCAGCAGCCAACTAGCGGGAGGGCCGGGTTTTGAGCAGTTCTTC.

In nucleotides, the CDR3 is TGTGCCAGCAGTAAAGGGTCTAGCGGGACCGATGAGCAGTTCTTC. It codes for CASSKGSSGTDEQFF. V is TRBV11-3 and J is TRBJ2-1; 9 bases fit TRBD2. Germline values: CDR1 SGHNT, CDR2 YENEEA. The CDR3 is 15 amino acids. The V gene end was trimmed by 6 bases and the J gene end by 8 bases; junction bases not matched to a gene: 11.

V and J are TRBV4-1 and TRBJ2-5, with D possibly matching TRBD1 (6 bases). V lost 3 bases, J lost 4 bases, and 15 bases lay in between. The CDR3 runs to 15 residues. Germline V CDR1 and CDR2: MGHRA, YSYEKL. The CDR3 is CASSQGLGARETQYF. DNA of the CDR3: TGCGCCAGCAGCCAGGGCCTGGGGGCGCGAGAGACCCAGTACTTC.